A single sample is the source of the 32 T cell receptor beta chains below, sequenced in a study of tumor-infiltrating lymphocytes in oesophageal squamous cell carcinoma. Each CDR3 protein is one row after TCRdb ran MiXCR on the PCR reads. Of about 14,000 distinct CDR3 sequences listed, roughly 50% are singletons. The sample consisted of blood. These receptor sequences come from a male donor with esophageal squamous cell carcinoma.

This clonotype was observed many times. The J gene is TRBJ2-1, the V gene TRBV10-2; TRBD2 matches at 7 bases. The tail of the sequence fits TRBJ2-7 better, so the J call may be wrong. From germline, CDR1 is WSHSY and CDR2 SAAADI. The CDR3 has 16 residues. CDR3 in amino acids: CASSGQSGVSYNEQYF. DNA for the CDR3: TGCGCCAGCAGTGGTCAGAGCGGGGTCTCCTACAATGAGCAGTACTTC.

This clonotype was counted ten times or more. The rearrangement links TRBV24-1 to TRBJ2-4; D remains ambiguous. This CDR3 region has 13 residues. Germline CDR1 is KGHDR and CDR2 is SFDVKD. V lost 4 bases and J 13 bases, leaving 16 bases between the germline ends. The CDR3 loop reads CATSDPTYNEQYF. The CDR3 nucleotides are TGTGCCACCAGTGACCCGACCTACAATGAGCAGTACTTC.

The rearrangement uses TRBV7-6 and TRBJ2-5; D uncertain. CDR1 is SGHVS, CDR2 FNYEAQ, per germline. This CDR3 has 16 amino acids. Deletions cut 1 base from V and 11 bases from J, with 23 bases between. Written as DNA, the CDR3 is TGTGCCAGCAGCTTAGGATCGGCATATTCCTACAATGAGCAGTACTTC. It specifies CASSLGSAYSYNEQYF. Full variable domain (outside the CDR3, taken from reference TRBV7-6 and TRBJ2-5): GAGVSQSPRYKVTKRGQDVALRCDPISGHVSLYWYRQALGQGPEFLTYFNYEAQQDKSGLPNDRFSAERPEGSISTLTIQRTEQRDSAMYRCASSLGSAYSYNEQYFGPGTRLLVL.

This clonotype was seen more than once but under ten times. Relative to the germline gene, one junction end is altered; a read error may explain this. V is TRBV7-9 and J is TRBJ2-1; no clear D. The assigned J gene may be wrong: the sequence end matches TRBJ2-7 better. The CDR3 is 11 amino acids. The germline V gene encodes CDR1 SEHNR and CDR2 FQNEAQ (reference sequence). Written as DNA, the CDR3 is TGTGCCAGCAGCATAGCTTACGAGCAGTACTTC. Encoded protein: CASSIAYEQYF.

The V gene is TRBV7-2, the J gene TRBJ2-1; 9 nucleotides align to TRBD2. After removal of 4 bases from V and 2 bases from J, the junction contained 12 bases not matched to a gene. This CDR3 has 18 residues. The germline V gene encodes CDR1 SGHTA and CDR2 FQGNSA. For the CDR3, the DNA is TGTGCCAGCAGCTCCTCCCTGCGACTAGCGGAGACCTACAATGAGCAGTTCTTC. This encodes CASSSSLRLAETYNEQFF.

Comment on this clonotype: The junction shows a germline mismatch at one end, possibly a read error. The J gene is TRBJ2-6, the V gene TRBV6-5; D may be TRBD1 (5 bases). The germline V gene encodes CDR1 MNHEY and CDR2 SVGAGI. CDR3 length: 16 residues. The DNA of the CDR3 is TGTGCCAGCAGTGAAGTGGGCCTCTCTGGGGCCAACGTCCTGACTTTT. Protein: CASSEVGLSGANVLTF.

The table lists this clonotype with a few counts. DNA of the CDR3: TGTGCCAGCAGCTCCGGGACAGCACAGATCGTTGAAGGAGCTTTCTTT. Protein product: CASSSGTAQIVEGAFF. The V call is TRBV7-6, the J call TRBJ1-1, with 7 positions matching TRBD1. The germline CDR1 and CDR2 sequences are SGHVS and FNYEAQ. V shed 4 bases, J shed 10 bases, and the junction held 18 bases outside the gene matches. CDR3 length: 16 amino acids.

V usage is TRBV7-4 and J usage is TRBJ1-1, with D perhaps matching TRBD1 (6 bases). Germline V lookup: CDR1 SGHVT, CDR2 SQSDAQ. The CDR3 length is 14 residues. The ends were cut back, 0 bases at V and 5 bases at J, with 10 bases in the middle. The CDR3 is CASSLAGAKTEAFF. The CDR3 nucleotides read TGTGCCAGCAGCTTAGCGGGGGCGAAAACTGAAGCTTTCTTT.

This chain joins TRBV28 and TRBJ2-1; 8 positions agree with TRBD2. With the DNA end fitting TRBJ2-7 better, the J assignment may be wrong. This CDR3 has 13 residues. Looked up from germline, CDR1 is MDHEN and CDR2 is SYDVKM. CDR3 DNA: TGTGCCAGCACAACTAGCGGCCTCTACGAGCAGTACTTC. The encoded protein is CASTTSGLYEQYF.

This rearrangement joins TRBV6-1 to TRBJ2-5, with D possibly being TRBD2 (6 bases). The DNA end is a closer match to TRBJ2-7, so the J assignment may be wrong. From germline, CDR1 is MNHNS and CDR2 SASEGT. The CDR3 contains 15 residues. DNA for the CDR3: TGTGCCAGCAGTTACGGAGCGGGCCGTCCCTACGAGCAGTACTTC. Protein sequence: CASSYGAGRPYEQYF.

The CDR3 DNA is TGTGCCAGCTCCGCGACCACGTTGGGGGAGCAGTACTTC. It translates to CASSATTLGEQYF. The chain recombines TRBV6-1 with TRBJ2-3; D unclear. The J call may be faulty, since TRBJ2-7 better matches the DNA end. Germline-derived CDR1 and CDR2 are MNHNS and SASEGT. The CDR3 consists of 13 residues.

This clonotype has a handful of counts. V and J are TRBV7-2 and TRBJ2-1; 8 nucleotides match TRBD2. V shed 5 bases, J shed 9 bases, and the junction held 6 bases outside the gene matches. In germline, CDR1 is SGHTA, CDR2 FQGNSA. The CDR3 has 13 residues. The CDR3 spells CASSLRREAEQFF. CDR3 DNA: TGTGCCAGCAGCCTCCGGCGGGAGGCTGAGCAGTTCTTC.

V gene TRBV7-6 combines with J gene TRBJ2-3, with TRBD1 matching over 8 bases. The J call may be in error: the DNA end matches TRBJ2-1 better. CDR3 length: 16 amino acids. Germline-derived CDR1 and CDR2 are SGHVS and FNYEAQ. The CDR3, as DNA: TGTGCCAGCAGCTCGGACAGGGAATCTGGCTACAATGAGCAGTTCTTC. Translated: CASSSDRESGYNEQFF.

This clonotype occurred once. The rearrangement links TRBV11-2 to TRBJ2-3; D might be TRBD2 (5 bases). The V gene lost 0 bases and the J gene lost 1 base, with 14 bases spanning the gap. Germline values: CDR1 SGHAT, CDR2 FQNNGV. There are 17 residues in the CDR3. The DNA for the CDR3 is TGTGCCAGCAGCTTAGACGGACTTCCGTGGGGCACAGATACGCAGTATTTT. Its protein is CASSLDGLPWGTDTQYF.

The CDR3 region is CASSETSGSTDTQYF. CDR3 coding DNA: TGTGCCAGCAGCGAGACTAGCGGTAGCACAGATACGCAGTATTTT. This rearrangement joins TRBV7-6 to TRBJ2-3; 9 nucleotides align to TRBD2. Germline CDR1 SGHVS, CDR2 FNYEAQ. V was clipped by 5 bases and J by 0 bases; unmatched bases: 3. This CDR3 has 15 residues.

The sample holds many counts of this clonotype. This sequence joins TRBV19 and TRBJ2-3, with TRBD1 identical over 10 bases. With 5 bases clipped from V and 9 bases from J, the junction kept 20 bases outside the gene matches. Per the germline V gene, CDR1 is LNHDA and CDR2 is SQIVND (reference sequence). This CDR3 has 18 amino acids. In DNA form, the CDR3 reads TGTGCCAGTAGTTCGCAGGCTGCCGGGACAGGGGTATGGAACACGCAGTATTTT. It encodes CASSSQAAGTGVWNTQYF.

This clonotype has a handful of counts. A much larger clone sits a single nucleotide away, making a read error possible. The chain links TRBV5-1 to TRBJ2-7; 11 bases fit TRBD2. Germline V gene sequence: CDR1 SGHRS, CDR2 YFSETQ. The CDR3 totals 14 residues. The ends lost 4 bases at V and 7 bases at J; junction bases unmatched: 7. CDR3 coding DNA: TGCGCCAGCAGCAAGACTAGCGGGATGGTTGAGCAGTACTTC. It codes for CASSKTSGMVEQYF.

The rearrangement uses TRBV7-2 and TRBJ2-3; D gene ambiguous. The DNA end is a closer match to TRBJ2-5, so the J assignment may be wrong. CDR3 length: 14 amino acids. Germline assignment: CDR1 SGHTA and CDR2 FQGNSA. The CDR3 region has the DNA TGTGCCAGCAACGAAAATGGGAACCAAGAGACCCAGTACTTC. Translating gives CASNENGNQETQYF.

There are a few counts of this clonotype. The genes are TRBV7-8 and TRBJ2-5; TRBD2 matches 8 bases. The junction had 10 bases not matched to a gene; V was cut back by 5 bases and J by 5 bases. Germline V CDR1 and CDR2: SGHVS, FQNEAQ. The CDR3 is 15 amino acids. The CDR3 nucleotides read TGTGCCAGCAGCCGCGAGGGGCGGGAGGTGGAGACCCAGTACTTC. Encoded protein: CASSREGREVETQYF.

The chain employs TRBV7-6 and TRBJ2-1; 13 bases are a match to TRBD2. Germline CDR1 and CDR2: SGHVS and FNYEAQ. J gave up 3 bases and V 5 bases, and 7 bases lay outside the gene matches. This CDR3 has 17 amino acids. The CDR3 DNA reads TGTGCCAGCAGCCGGACTAGCGGGAGTCGTAACTACAATGAGCAGTTCTTC. As protein: CASSRTSGSRNYNEQFF.

This clonotype has a count of ten or more. The V and J genes are TRBV7-9 and TRBJ2-1; 14 nucleotides align to TRBD2. Germline CDR1 is SEHNR and CDR2 is FQNEAQ (reference sequence). The CDR3 runs 16 residues. V was clipped by 5 bases and J by 9 bases; unmatched bases: 9. CDR3 residues: CASSPRTSGRNVEQFF. Written as DNA, the CDR3 is TGTGCCAGCAGCCCGCGGACTAGCGGGAGGAATGTTGAGCAGTTCTTC.

The V gene is TRBV20-1, the J gene TRBJ2-5; TRBD2 might be the D (5 bases). The DNA end favors TRBJ2-1, so the J call may be wrong. The CDR3 loop spans 15 amino acids. Germline CDR1 reads DFQATT; CDR2 reads SNEGSKA (reference sequence). The CDR3 sequence: CSADLRGSSYNEQFF. The CDR3 DNA sequence: TGCAGTGCTGATCTACGGGGAAGCTCCTACAATGAGCAGTTCTTC.

This clonotype is medium-sized within its sample. Just one base apart from a much larger clone, this may be a read error. This chain uses TRBV7-6 with TRBJ2-5; D call uncertain. The germline CDR1 and CDR2 sequences are SGHVS and FNYEAQ. The length of the CDR3 is 14 residues. Trimming took off 4 bases at V and 11 bases at J, with 20 bases between the two ends. The CDR3 loop is CASSSRPDGDEQYF. The CDR3 DNA is TGTGCCAGCAGCTCGAGACCCGATGGGGATGAGCAGTACTTC.

Here the CDR3 DNA reads TGTGCCAGCAGCGGAATTGGTGAGACCCAGTACTTC. Protein: CASSGIGETQYF. This chain uses TRBV7-3 with TRBJ2-7; D not resolved. The J call may be wrong; the DNA end is better matched by TRBJ2-5. The CDR3 consists of 12 residues. CDR1 and CDR2 (germline): SGHTA, FQGTGA.

This clonotype was counted ten times or more. The chain links TRBV18 to TRBJ2-5; D not resolved. The CDR3 is 13 residues long. Trimming shortened V by 3 bases and J by 2 bases, and 7 bases separated the two germline ends. Germline values: CDR1 KGHSH, CDR2 LQKENI. CDR3 in amino acids: CASSPGSQETQYF. DNA of the CDR3: TGTGCCAGCTCACCGGGGTCACAAGAGACCCAGTACTTC.

The chain is built from TRBV7-2 and TRBJ2-1; 10 nucleotides agree with TRBD2. The V and J ends lost 5 bases and 9 bases, in that order; junction bases with no gene match: 10. In germline, CDR1 is SGHTA, CDR2 FQGNSA. CDR3 length: 15 residues. DNA for the CDR3: TGTGCCAGCAGCCGTCTAGCGGGAGAAAACGGTGAGCAGTTCTTC. Its protein product is CASSRLAGENGEQFF. The variable domain in full, with the rest retrieved from reference TRBV7-2 and TRBJ2-1, is GAGVSQSPSNKVTEKGKDVELRCDPISGHTALYWYRQSLGQGLEFLIYFQGNSAPDKSGLPSDRFSAERTGGSVSTLTIQRTQQEDSAVYLCASSRLAGENGEQFFGPGTRLTVL.

The CDR3: CASSFSPAKNIQYF. The CDR3 bases are TGTGCCAGCAGCTTTTCCCCAGCCAAAAACATTCAGTACTTC. This sequence joins TRBV11-2 and TRBJ2-4; the D is unclear. Looked up from germline, CDR1 is SGHAT and CDR2 is FQNNGV. This CDR3 contains 14 residues. V gave up 3 bases and J gave up 0 bases, with 6 bases separating them.

The genes are TRBV2 and TRBJ2-7, with D unclear. The J call is uncertain, as TRBJ2-1 better fits the DNA end. CDR3 length equals 16 residues. Germline lookup yields CDR1 SNHLY and CDR2 FYNNEI. The CDR3 region is CASSEALRGSYNEQFF. The CDR3 DNA reads TGTGCCAGCAGTGAAGCGCTTCGAGGCAGCTACAATGAGCAGTTCTTC.

This clonotype was observed at least ten times. The chain uses TRBV6-1 and TRBJ2-7; tentative D call: TRBD1 (5 bases). Trimming took off 5 bases at V and 6 bases at J, with 26 bases between the two ends. The CDR3 totals 17 residues. Germline V gives CDR1 MNHNS, CDR2 SASEGT. The CDR3 DNA follows: TGTGCCAGCAGTTCCGACCATCCGGACATGATAAAGGGCGAGCAGTACTTC. This gives the protein CASSSDHPDMIKGEQYF.

Regarding this clonotype: As the CDR3 is not closed by the conserved phenylalanine or tryptophan, this likely results from a read error. The limits of the CDR3 on the DNA are not certain, so only TCRdb's listed CDR3 is given. The J gene is TRBJ2-1, the V gene TRBV11-2; TRBD1, the table's D call, lacks a check against the DNA. Looked up from germline, CDR1 is SGHAT and CDR2 is FQNNGV. The CDR3 spans 14 residues, counting both ends. The CDR3 here is CASSQPPGGYTFGS.

V usage is TRBV27 and J usage is TRBJ2-1; 9 bases fit TRBD2. V was clipped by 4 bases and J by 5 bases; unmatched bases: 9. CDR3 length: 16 amino acids. Germline V CDR1 and CDR2: MNHEY, SMNVEV (reference sequence). The CDR3 DNA sequence: TGTGCCAGCAGTTCCCCGGGCGCGGGAGGGGACAATGAGCAGTTCTTC. Translating it yields CASSSPGAGGDNEQFF.

The rearrangement joins TRBV7-6 to TRBJ2-7, with D possibly TRBD2 on 5 matching bases. The J call could be wrong; TRBJ2-1 is a better fit for the DNA end. The germline gives CDR1 SGHVS, CDR2 FNYEAQ. The CDR3 is 15 amino acids. The CDR3 is CASSRSLVSYNEQFF. In nucleotides, the CDR3 is TGTGCCAGCAGCCGTTCACTAGTGAGTTACAATGAGCAGTTCTTC.